These 30 T cell receptor beta chains share one sample of origin, sequenced in a study of early T cells in non-severe SARS-CoV-2 infection. MiXCR, run by TCRdb on the 5' RACE reads, gives a single entry per CDR3 protein. This sample has some 37,000 distinct CDR3 sequences; approximately 9.1% occur once, and the top ten carry about 12%. The sequencing input was whole blood. Receptors originate from an adult who was a healthcare worker with PCR-confirmed SARS-CoV-2 infection or an uninfected control (not recorded which).

The table lists this clonotype with a few counts. The rearrangement joins TRBV2 to TRBJ1-2, with 8 bases aligning to TRBD1. The CDR3 contains 13 residues. The J segment lost 7 bases and the V segment lost 3 bases, leaving 4 bases of the junction unmatched. CDR1 SNHLY and CDR2 FYNNEI come from the germline V gene. The CDR3 loop reads CASSEDREGGYTF. CDR3 bases: TGTGCCAGCAGTGAGGACAGGGAAGGTGGCTACACCTTC.

The J gene is TRBJ1-2, the V gene TRBV6-1, with TRBD1 identical over 7 bases. CDR3 size: 14 residues. CDR1 is MNHNS, CDR2 SASEGT, per germline. V dropped 10 bases and J dropped 4; count of bases not matched to a gene: 12. Written as DNA, the CDR3 is TGTGCCACCCGGGAACAACAGGGGTTCTATGGCTACACCTTC. Residues: CATREQQGFYGYTF.

This clonotype is classed as medium-sized. The chain links TRBV4-2 to TRBJ2-4, with TRBD1 matching 7 bases. Trimming at V came to 4 bases and at J to 8 bases, leaving 5 bases not matched to a gene. CDR1 is LGHNA and CDR2 is YNFKEQ in the germline V gene. The CDR3 has 13 amino acids. The CDR3 here is CASSLTGSDIQYF. The CDR3 nucleotides read TGTGCCAGCAGCCTGACAGGGTCTGACATTCAGTACTTC.

This clonotype has just a few counts. The chain employs TRBV20-1 and TRBJ2-3, with 7 positions matching TRBD1. Germline V gives CDR1 DFQATT, CDR2 SNEGSKA (reference sequence). This CDR3 spans 11 amino acids. The ends lost 3 bases at V and 9 bases at J; junction bases unmatched: 3. The CDR3 DNA is TGCAGTGCTAGCCTCAGGGGGACGCAGTATTTT. It specifies CSASLRGTQYF.

This clonotype was seen repeatedly, ten times or more. The chain joins TRBV13 to TRBJ1-4; possible D gene TRBD1, 6 bases. Germline V gives CDR1 PRHDT, CDR2 FYEKMQ (reference sequence). Trimming removed 0 bases from V and 4 bases from J, with 9 bases in between. This CDR3 comprises 15 residues. CDR3 sequence: CASSLGQGHNEKLFF. The CDR3 DNA sequence: TGTGCCAGCAGCTTAGGACAGGGCCATAATGAAAAACTGTTTTTT.

In its sample, this clonotype was seen a few times. The chain has TRBV6-2 or TRBV6-3 and TRBJ2-3; the D call may be TRBD1 or TRBD2 (6 bases each). V lost 6 bases and J 4 bases, leaving 11 bases between the germline ends. CDR3 size: 13 residues. Germline CDR1 is MNHEY and CDR2 is SVGEGT. The CDR3 here is CASRNGGADTQYF. The CDR3 bases are TGTGCCAGCAGGAACGGGGGCGCAGATACGCAGTATTTT.

In its sample, this clonotype was seen many times. The rearrangement links TRBV19 to TRBJ1-2; D is unresolved. The CDR3 totals 12 residues. Germline CDR1 and CDR2: LNHDA and SQIVND (reference sequence). Deletions cut 5 bases from V and 4 bases from J, with 8 bases between. The CDR3 DNA follows: TGTGCCAGTAGTGGCCCGGTCTATGGCTACACCTTC. Its translation is CASSGPVYGYTF. The full variable domain, rest sourced from reference TRBV19 and TRBJ1-2, is DGGITQSPKYLFRKEGQNVTLSCEQNLNHDAMYWYRQDPGQGLRLIYYSQIVNDFQKGDIAEGYSVSREKKESFPLTVTSAQKNPTAFYLCASSGPVYGYTFGSGTRLTVV.

In this sample, this clonotype turned up many times. The V gene is TRBV20-1, the J gene TRBJ2-2; 14 positions match TRBD2. This CDR3 region has 18 residues. The germline gives CDR1 DFQATT, CDR2 SNEGSKA (reference sequence). V shed 1 base, J shed 6 bases, and the junction held 10 bases outside the gene matches. The DNA of the CDR3 is TGCAGTGCTAGAGCCCACGCGACTAGCGGGAGGGCTTCCGGGGAGCTGTTTTTT. Protein product: CSARAHATSGRASGELFF.

This clonotype was seen many times. This sequence joins TRBV7-9 and TRBJ1-1, with 7 bases that match TRBD1. J lost 10 bases, V lost 1 base, and 9 bases had no gene match. Germline V CDR1 and CDR2: SEHNR, FQNEAQ (reference sequence). The CDR3 sequence is 14 residues long. The DNA for the CDR3 is TGTGCCAGCAGCTTAGAGGGTCCGGGACAGAGAGCTTTCTTT. This encodes CASSLEGPGQRAFF.

This clonotype occurred many times. The rearrangement uses TRBV7-7 and TRBJ2-3, with no clear D. Trimming removed 5 bases at V and 0 bases at J, with 18 bases between. CDR3 length: 17 residues. Germline CDR1 reads SSHAT; CDR2 reads FNYEAQ (reference sequence). CDR3 in DNA: TGTGCCAGCAGCCGCTCCCCCCCCGGATCTAGCACAGATACGCAGTATTTT. As protein: CASSRSPPGSSTDTQYF.

This clonotype has at least ten counts. CDR3 residues: CASKDIQGADTQYF. Written as DNA, the CDR3 is TGCGCCAGCAAGGATATCCAGGGGGCAGATACGCAGTATTTT. The chain joins TRBV5-1 to TRBJ2-3; 7 nucleotides match TRBD1. Losses at the gene ends were 6 bases for V and 4 bases for J; bases not matched to a gene: 8. CDR1 and CDR2 from the germline V gene are SGHRS and YFSETQ. The CDR3 length is 14 residues.

Details on this clonotype: This may arise from a read error, as a much more abundant clone is one base away. The CDR3 does not close with the conserved phenylalanine or tryptophan, likely indicating a read error. The chain joins TRBV5-1 to TRBJ1-4; TRBD1 is a possible D gene (5 bases). V lost 3 bases and J 4 bases, leaving 13 bases between the germline ends. The CDR3 loop spans 15 amino acids. Germline CDR1 and CDR2: SGHRS and YFSETQ. CDR3 protein: CASSSTQGVNEKLFL. The CDR3 DNA reads as TGCGCCAGCAGCTCGACCCAGGGTGTTAATGAAAAACTGTTTTTA.

This clonotype was seen a handful of times. The rearrangement joins TRBV20-1 to TRBJ2-2; no clear D. This CDR3 comprises 14 residues. CDR1 DFQATT and CDR2 SNEGSKA come from the germline V gene (reference sequence). The V end lost 5 bases, the J end lost 4 bases, and 14 bases lay between the germline ends. The CDR3 loop is CSAQSGEITGELFF. In nucleotides, the CDR3 is TGCAGTGCTCAGTCGGGCGAGATCACCGGGGAGCTGTTTTTT.

In this sample, this clonotype turned up many times. The J gene is TRBJ2-3, the V gene TRBV7-2; 8 bases are a match to TRBD2. The CDR3 has 16 residues. CDR1 and CDR2 from the germline V gene are SGHTA and FQGNSA. The V segment lost 2 bases and the J segment 1 base; nucleotides outside the gene matches: 5. CDR3 DNA: TGTGCCAGCAGCTTAAGCTGGCGGGGGGGCACAGATACGCAGTATTTT. Amino acids: CASSLSWRGGTDTQYF.

This clonotype occurred many times. The chain uses TRBV6-1 and TRBJ2-7; 7 positions agree with TRBD1. Germline CDR1 reads MNHNS; CDR2 reads SASEGT. CDR3 length: 13 amino acids. J lost 4 bases, V lost 4 bases, and 4 bases had no gene match. The chain's CDR3 is CASSARQGYEQYF. Written as DNA, the CDR3 is TGTGCCAGCAGTGCGAGACAGGGTTACGAGCAGTACTTC.

This clonotype has more than one count but fewer than ten. The chain links TRBV7-2 to TRBJ2-5; 10 nucleotides align to TRBD2. J lost 7 bases, V lost 2 bases, and 10 bases had no gene match. Germline V CDR1 and CDR2: SGHTA, FQGNSA. CDR3 length: 16 amino acids. CDR3 sequence (DNA): TGTGCCAGCAGCTTAAATAGCGGGGGGCTCCTCGGGACCCAGTACTTC. Residues: CASSLNSGGLLGTQYF.

This clonotype has just a few counts. The chain combines TRBV5-1 with TRBJ2-7; no clear D gene. The CDR3 runs to 12 residues. Per the germline V gene, CDR1 is SGHRS and CDR2 is YFSETQ. V gave up 5 bases and J gave up 3 bases, with 9 bases separating them. The CDR3 loop reads CASRTEGYEQYF. DNA of the CDR3: TGCGCCAGCAGGACCGAAGGCTACGAGCAGTACTTC.

This clonotype was observed many times. The rearrangement links TRBV6-5 to TRBJ1-6, with D unresolved. Deletions cut 7 bases from V and 11 bases from J, with 12 bases between. Looked up from germline, CDR1 is MNHEY and CDR2 is SVGAGI. The CDR3 sequence is 12 residues long. The CDR3 is CASTRFGAPLHF. The CDR3 nucleotides read TGTGCCAGCACCCGCTTCGGGGCACCCCTCCACTTT.

There are many counts of this clonotype. The J gene is TRBJ2-2, the V gene TRBV4-3, with a possible D match to TRBD1 (6 bases). Germline CDR1 LGHNA, CDR2 YSLEER. V was pared by 1 base and J by 4 bases, with 13 bases between. There are 16 residues in the CDR3. CDR3 nucleotide sequence: TGCGCCAGCAGCCAAGTAGTGGGGGCCGCCACCGGGGAGCTGTTTTTT. Its protein is CASSQVVGAATGELFF.

This clonotype occurred many times. This chain joins TRBV28 and TRBJ2-3; no reliable D call. V shed 3 bases and J shed 8 bases, with 6 bases lying between them. Looked up from germline, CDR1 is MDHEN and CDR2 is SYDVKM. The CDR3 is 11 amino acids. CDR3 residues: CASSFRGTQYF. For the CDR3, the DNA is TGTGCCAGCAGTTTCCGAGGTACGCAGTATTTT.

The CDR3 loop is CASSKDRRTNQPQHF. CDR3 nucleotides: TGTGCCAGCAGCAAAGACAGGCGAACTAATCAGCCCCAGCATTTT. The chain recombines TRBV7-2 with TRBJ1-5, with D tentatively TRBD1 (6 bases). This CDR3 has 15 amino acids. The V gene lost 5 bases and the J gene lost 4 bases, with 15 bases spanning the gap. The germline gives CDR1 SGHTA, CDR2 FQGNSA. The full variable domain, in which reference TRBV7-2 and TRBJ1-5 provide the parts outside the CDR3, is GAGVSQSPSNKVTEKGKDVELRCDPISGHTALYWYRQSLGQGLEFLIYFQGNSAPDKSGLPSDRFSAERTGGSVSTLTIQRTQQEDSAVYLCASSKDRRTNQPQHFGDGTRLSIL.

The sample holds a few counts of this clonotype. The chain recombines TRBV29-1 with TRBJ2-7, with 7 bases identical to TRBD2. This CDR3 has 13 amino acids. Germline CDR1 reads SQVTM; CDR2 reads ANQGSEA. V lost 6 bases to trimming and J lost 0 bases; unmatched junction nucleotides: 5. In nucleotides, the CDR3 is TGCAGCGTAGGCGGGGGAAACTCCTACGAGCAGTACTTC. It translates to CSVGGGNSYEQYF.

This clonotype was seen a handful of times. The chain combines TRBV20-1 with TRBJ1-1, with D tentatively TRBD1 (6 bases). CDR3 length equals 14 residues. Germline lookup yields CDR1 DFQATT and CDR2 SNEGSKA (reference sequence). The ends were cut back, 3 bases at V and 3 bases at J, with 14 bases in the middle. The CDR3 sequence is CSASPPGADTEAFF. The CDR3 DNA follows: TGCAGTGCTAGCCCTCCGGGGGCGGACACTGAAGCTTTCTTT.

The chain uses TRBV7-2 and TRBJ2-7; D not certain. The V end was cut by 5 bases, the J end by 6 bases, with 17 bases between. Germline V gene data show CDR1 as SGHTA and CDR2 as FQGNSA. This CDR3 is built from 14 residues. CDR3 sequence reads: CASSPRTVRAEQYF. CDR3 coding DNA: TGTGCCAGCAGCCCCCGGACGGTTAGGGCCGAGCAGTACTTC.

The chain links TRBV5-6 to TRBJ1-1, with unresolved D. The germline CDR1 and CDR2 sequences are SGHDT and YYEEEE. Trimming shortened V by 0 bases and J by 6 bases, and 9 bases separated the two germline ends. The CDR3 totals 13 residues. Written as DNA, the CDR3 is TGTGCCAGCAGCTTGGGCGGGTCCGCTGAAGCTTTCTTT. It codes for CASSLGGSAEAFF.

In its sample, this clonotype was seen a few times. This sequence joins TRBV28 and TRBJ1-2, with D perhaps TRBD1 (6 bases). CDR1 is MDHEN, CDR2 SYDVKM, per germline. The ends were cut back, 7 bases at V and 3 bases at J, with 6 bases in the middle. This CDR3 has 11 residues. CDR3 sequence reads: CASKGDYGYTF. The CDR3 nucleotides read TGTGCCAGCAAGGGGGACTATGGCTACACCTTC.

This chain joins TRBV7-2 and TRBJ2-1; D remains unclear. Trimming took 4 bases from V and 5 from J, leaving 18 bases between them. This CDR3 has 16 residues. Germline V gene sequence: CDR1 SGHTA, CDR2 FQGNSA. Here the CDR3 DNA reads TGTGCCAGCAGCTATAACCGACGGAACCCCAACAATGAGCAGTTCTTC. Protein sequence: CASSYNRRNPNNEQFF.

This clonotype was seen a handful of times. The rearrangement uses TRBV7-9 and TRBJ1-2, with D tentatively TRBD1 (5 bases). Germline V gene data show CDR1 as SEHNR and CDR2 as FQNEAQ (reference sequence). The CDR3 spans 14 residues. Trimming removed 1 base from V and 3 bases from J, with 9 bases in between. This CDR3 reads CASSLGTLDYGYTF. The CDR3 DNA sequence: TGTGCCAGCAGCTTAGGGACACTCGACTATGGCTACACCTTC.

This clonotype was seen ten or more times. The chain joins TRBV5-1 to TRBJ2-1, with 15 bases matching TRBD2. The CDR3 totals 15 residues. Germline CDR1 reads SGHRS; CDR2 reads YFSETQ. V shed 4 bases, J shed 7 bases, and the junction held 3 bases outside the gene matches. CDR3 sequence reads: CASSIGTSGGNEQFF. CDR3 in DNA: TGCGCCAGCAGCATCGGGACTAGCGGGGGGAATGAGCAGTTCTTC. Using reference TRBV5-1 and TRBJ2-1 for the parts outside the CDR3, the full variable domain is KAGVTQTPRYLIKTRGQQVTLSCSPISGHRSVSWYQQTPGQGLQFLFEYFSETQRNKGNFPGRFSGRQFSNSRSEMNVSTLELGDSALYLCASSIGTSGGNEQFFGPGTRLTVL.

This clonotype was counted ten times or more. The chain joins TRBV2 to TRBJ2-2; D uncertain. Per germline, CDR1 SNHLY and CDR2 FYNNEI. This CDR3 is 14 amino acids long. Trimming took 6 bases from V and 6 from J, leaving 14 bases between them. CDR3 nucleotides: TGTGCCAGCAGGCCAGAGGCGATCGCCGGGGAGCTGTTTTTT. Protein sequence: CASRPEAIAGELFF.